In its sample, the clone carrying this T cell receptor beta chain was seen many times. The CDR3 length is 15 residues. Trimming took off 2 bases at V and 5 bases at J, with 15 bases between the two ends. Germline values: CDR1 KGHSH, CDR2 LQKENI. This entry is derived from a study of T cells in Graves' hyperthyroidism and ophthalmopathy. Amplified regions were TCR beta CDR3 sequences from RNA transcripts. The HTBI set primed first-round TCR CDR3 RT-PCR. TCRdb reprocessed the multiplex PCR reads with MiXCR, giving one entry per CDR3 protein. This sample has about 480,000 distinct CDR3 sequences; around 22% occur once, and the top ten carry about 11%.

The receptor was isolated from a woman in her twenties or thirties with Graves' ophthalmopathy. The chain uses TRBV18 and TRBJ1-2; no clear D. Sample: blood. CDR3 nucleotide sequence: TGTGCCAGCTCACCAAAGGGAGTCCGCGGGTATGGCTACACCTTC. Translated, it gives CASSPKGVRGYGYTF. Filled out from reference TRBV18 and TRBJ1-2, the complete variable domain reads NAGVMQNPRHLVRRRGQEARLRCSPMKGHSHVYWYRQLPEEGLKFMVYLQKENIIDESGMPKERFSAEFPKEGPSILRIQQVVRGDSAAYFCASSPKGVRGYGYTFGSGTRLTVV.